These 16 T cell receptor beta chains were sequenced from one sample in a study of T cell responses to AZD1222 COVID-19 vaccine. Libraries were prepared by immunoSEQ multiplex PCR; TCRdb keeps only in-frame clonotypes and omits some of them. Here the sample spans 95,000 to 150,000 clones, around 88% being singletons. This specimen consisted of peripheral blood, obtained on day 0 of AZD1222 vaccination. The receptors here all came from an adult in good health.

Written as DNA, the CDR3 is TGCGCCAGCAGCCAAGCCCCCGGGACAGGGGAAACCCAGTACTTC. Translated: CASSQAPGTGETQYF. The V and J genes are TRBV4-1 and TRBJ2-5; 10 bases align to TRBD1. After removal of 1 base from V and 8 bases from J, the junction contained 7 bases not matched to a gene. Per the germline V gene, CDR1 is MGHRA and CDR2 is YSYEKL. This CDR3 region has 15 residues.

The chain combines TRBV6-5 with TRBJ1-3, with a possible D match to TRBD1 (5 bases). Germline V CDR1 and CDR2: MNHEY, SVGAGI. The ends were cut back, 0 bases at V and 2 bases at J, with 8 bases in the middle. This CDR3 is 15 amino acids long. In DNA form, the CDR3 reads TGTGCCAGCAGTTACTCGAGCAGGGCTGGAAACACCATATATTTT. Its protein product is CASSYSSRAGNTIYF.

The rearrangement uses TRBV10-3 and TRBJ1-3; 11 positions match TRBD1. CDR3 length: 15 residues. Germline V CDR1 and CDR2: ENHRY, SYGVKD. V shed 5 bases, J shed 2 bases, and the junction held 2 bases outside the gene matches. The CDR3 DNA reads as TGTGCCATCAGTCCGGGACAGGGGGCTGGAAACACCATATATTTT. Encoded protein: CAISPGQGAGNTIYF.

CDR3: CASSRRQGASYNSPLHF. The DNA for the CDR3 is TGTGCCAGTAGTCGAAGACAGGGGGCATCCTATAATTCACCCCTCCACTTT. This chain connects TRBV19 to TRBJ1-6; 10 nucleotides line up with TRBD1. The CDR3 has 17 amino acids. J was trimmed by 1 base and V by 5 bases; bases with no gene match: 5. Per the germline V gene, CDR1 is LNHDA and CDR2 is SQIVND (reference sequence).

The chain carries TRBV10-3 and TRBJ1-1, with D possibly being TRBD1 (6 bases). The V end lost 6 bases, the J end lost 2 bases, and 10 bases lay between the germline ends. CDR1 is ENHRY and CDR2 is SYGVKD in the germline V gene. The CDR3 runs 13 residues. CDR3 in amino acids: CAIRGQSNTEAFF. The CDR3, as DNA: TGTGCCATCAGAGGACAGTCAAACACTGAAGCTTTCTTT.

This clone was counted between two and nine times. For the CDR3, the DNA is TGTGCCAGCAGCCGGGACGGCAATTCACCCCTCCACTTT. Translated: CASSRDGNSPLHF. The rearrangement joins TRBV5-4 to TRBJ1-6; D might be TRBD1 (5 bases). Germline V lookup: CDR1 SGHNT, CDR2 YYREEE (reference sequence). The CDR3 totals 13 residues. Trimming took 4 bases from V and 7 from J, leaving 9 bases between them.

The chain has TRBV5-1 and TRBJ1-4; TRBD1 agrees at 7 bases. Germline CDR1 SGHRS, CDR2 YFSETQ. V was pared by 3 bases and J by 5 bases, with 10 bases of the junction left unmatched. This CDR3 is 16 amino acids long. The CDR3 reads CASSSTWDSVNEKLFF. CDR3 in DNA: TGCGCCAGCAGCTCCACCTGGGACAGTGTCAATGAAAAACTGTTTTTT.

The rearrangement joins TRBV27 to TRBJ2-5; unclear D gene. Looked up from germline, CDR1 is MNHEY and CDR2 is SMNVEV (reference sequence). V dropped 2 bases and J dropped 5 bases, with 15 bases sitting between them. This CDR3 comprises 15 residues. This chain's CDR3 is CASSLTPHPVETQYF. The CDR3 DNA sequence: TGTGCCAGCAGTTTAACACCCCACCCGGTGGAGACCCAGTACTTC.

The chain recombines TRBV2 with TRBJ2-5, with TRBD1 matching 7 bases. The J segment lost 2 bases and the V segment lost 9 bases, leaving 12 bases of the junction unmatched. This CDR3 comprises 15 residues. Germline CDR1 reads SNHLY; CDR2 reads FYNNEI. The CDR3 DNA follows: TGTGCCAGTACGACACAGGGACAGAGTCAAGAGACCCAGTACTTC. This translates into CASTTQGQSQETQYF.

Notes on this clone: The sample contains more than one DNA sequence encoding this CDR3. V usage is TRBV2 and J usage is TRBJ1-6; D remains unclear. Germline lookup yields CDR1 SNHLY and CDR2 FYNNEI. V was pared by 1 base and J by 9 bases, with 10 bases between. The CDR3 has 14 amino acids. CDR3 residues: CASSEVGLGSPLHF. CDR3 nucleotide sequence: TGTGCCAGCAGTGAAGTAGGGTTAGGTTCACCCCTCCACTTT.

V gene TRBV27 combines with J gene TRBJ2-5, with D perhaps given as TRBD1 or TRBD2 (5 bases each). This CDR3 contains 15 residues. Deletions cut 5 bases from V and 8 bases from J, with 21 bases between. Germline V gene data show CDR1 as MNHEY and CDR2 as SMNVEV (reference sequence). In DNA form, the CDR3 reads TGTGCCAGCAGTGACCCAAACCTGGGGGTACTAACCCAGTACTTC. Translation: CASSDPNLGVLTQYF.

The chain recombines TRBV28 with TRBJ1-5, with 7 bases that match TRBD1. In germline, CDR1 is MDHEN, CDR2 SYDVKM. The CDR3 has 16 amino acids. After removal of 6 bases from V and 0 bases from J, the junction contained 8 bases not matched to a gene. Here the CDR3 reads CASRAGTAYSNQPQHF. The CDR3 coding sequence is TGTGCCAGCAGGGCCGGGACAGCTTATAGCAATCAGCCCCAGCATTTT.

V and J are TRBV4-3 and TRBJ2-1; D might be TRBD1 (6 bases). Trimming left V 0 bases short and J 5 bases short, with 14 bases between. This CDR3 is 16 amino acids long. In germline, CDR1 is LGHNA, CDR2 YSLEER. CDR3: CASSQEVQGANNEQFF. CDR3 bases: TGCGCCAGCAGCCAAGAGGTACAGGGCGCGAACAATGAGCAGTTCTTC.

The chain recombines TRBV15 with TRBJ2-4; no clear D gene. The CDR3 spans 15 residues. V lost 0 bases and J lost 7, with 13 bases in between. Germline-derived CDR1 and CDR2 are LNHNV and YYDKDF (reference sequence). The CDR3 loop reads CATSRDLSTVNIQYF. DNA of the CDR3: TGTGCCACCAGCAGAGATCTGTCCACAGTGAACATTCAGTACTTC.

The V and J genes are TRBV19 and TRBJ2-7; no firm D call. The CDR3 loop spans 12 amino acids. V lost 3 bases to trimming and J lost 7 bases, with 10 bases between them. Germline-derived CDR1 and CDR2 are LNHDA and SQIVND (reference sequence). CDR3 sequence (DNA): TGTGCCAGTAGTATTGTGGCAGGAGAGCAGTACTTC. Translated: CASSIVAGEQYF.

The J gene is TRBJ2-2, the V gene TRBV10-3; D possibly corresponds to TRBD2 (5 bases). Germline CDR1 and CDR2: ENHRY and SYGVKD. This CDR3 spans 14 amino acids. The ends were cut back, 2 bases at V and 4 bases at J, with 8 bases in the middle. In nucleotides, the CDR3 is TGTGCCATCAGTGAGCGAACTAGCACCGGGGAGCTGTTTTTT. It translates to CAISERTSTGELFF.